This T cell receptor (beta chain) emerged from a study of blood T cell repertoires in COVID-19. The overall study: Samples of COVID-19 (acute and convalescent) were obtained from the United States, Italy and Spain. The cDNA or gDNA used as material had been derived from T cells, B-cell-depleted T cells, or PBMCs.

Seattle patients were enrolled while actively infected and followed longitudinally. The germline CDR1 and CDR2 sequences are SGHAT and FQNNGV. V trimming: 4 bases; J trimming: 6 bases; junction bases outside the gene matches: 10. The CDR3 totals 15 residues. As handled by the study authors: Reference gene primer amplification gave nucleated cell count estimates. This table comes from immunoSEQ multiplex PCR, and its TCRdb copy is limited to in-frame clones, with some not included. The D gene and trimming were derived from the DNA, and the V and J assignments and clone size from that table. The sample holds some 190,000 clones, about 85% seen once.

Sequenced material: peripheral blood. This chain connects TRBV11-2 to TRBJ2-3, with 7 nucleotides matching TRBD2. The sequence derives from a man of 80 years or more with COVID-19, enrolled during active disease. CDR3 protein: CASSSAQGGVDTQYF. The CDR3 DNA follows: TGTGCCAGCAGCTCGGCGCAGGGAGGGGTGGATACGCAGTATTTT.